Listed here are 17 T cell receptor beta chains from one sample, sequenced in a study of Graves' ophthalmopathy and Graves' hyperthyroidism. Amplification of the TCR beta CDR3 regions used RNA transcripts (as template). Scientists carried out first-round RT-PCR using HTBI primers and then a second-round multiplex PCR. TCRdb itself ran the multiplex PCR reads through MiXCR, one entry per CDR3 protein. Altogether 900,000 to 1,200,000 distinct CDR3 sequences are present, about 35% being singletons, with the ten largest covering 11%. The sample consisted of peripheral blood or thyroid tissue (not recorded which). The receptor set was obtained from an adult man with Graves' hyperthyroidism.

Only a few counts were recorded for this clonotype. This sequence joins TRBV14 and TRBJ2-7; D is unresolved. Germline V gene data show CDR1 as SGHDN and CDR2 as FVKESK. This CDR3 has 15 residues. V lost 0 bases to trimming and J lost 0 bases, with 9 bases between them. In nucleotides, the CDR3 is TGTGCCAGCAGCCAAGATGACATAAGCTCCTACGAGCAGTACTTC. Encoded protein: CASSQDDISSYEQYF.

Here the CDR3 DNA reads TGTGCCACCAGCAGAGATCTGAGGGGGGTAGGCTACACCTTC. Translating it yields CATSRDLRGVGYTF. V and J are TRBV15 and TRBJ1-2; D perhaps matches TRBD1 (6 bases). The CDR3 runs 14 residues. V was trimmed by 0 bases and J by 8 bases, leaving 13 bases between them. Germline V gene sequence: CDR1 LNHNV, CDR2 YYDKDF (reference sequence).

This clonotype has a count of ten or more. The chain combines TRBV6-2 or TRBV6-3 with TRBJ1-5; D may be TRBD1 (5 bases). The CDR3 extends over 16 amino acids. Deletions cut 2 bases from V and 1 base from J, with 12 bases between. Germline values: CDR1 MNHEY, CDR2 SVGEGT. CDR3 protein: CASSYGGGWSNQPQHF. The CDR3 nucleotides are TGTGCCAGCAGTTACGGGGGTGGCTGGAGCAATCAGCCCCAGCATTTT.

This clonotype was found a few times. The CDR3 spells CASSSDREGNQPQHF. The CDR3 DNA sequence: TGTGCCAGCAGTTCGGACAGGGAGGGCAATCAGCCCCAGCATTTT. The chain is built from TRBV12-3 or TRBV12-4 and TRBJ1-5, with 8 positions matching TRBD1. The CDR3 covers 15 residues. After removal of 4 bases from V and 2 bases from J, the junction contained 4 bases not matched to a gene.

This clonotype appeared many times. The genes are TRBV7-9 and TRBJ2-5; 11 bases map to TRBD2. CDR1 SEHNR and CDR2 FQNEAQ come from the germline V gene (reference sequence). Trimming at V came to 4 bases and at J to 1 base, leaving 5 bases not matched to a gene. The CDR3 consists of 16 residues. CDR3 region: CASSSRLAGPQETQYF. The CDR3 coding sequence is TGTGCCAGCAGCTCACGACTAGCGGGGCCCCAAGAGACCCAGTACTTC.

This clonotype was counted ten times or more. The chain combines TRBV29-1 with TRBJ1-2; 10 nucleotides line up with TRBD1. After removal of 3 bases from V and 5 bases from J, the junction contained 6 bases not matched to a gene. Per germline, CDR1 SQVTM and CDR2 ANQGSEA. This CDR3 spans 14 amino acids. The CDR3 region is CSVDGTGESYGYTF. The DNA of the CDR3 is TGCAGCGTTGATGGGACAGGGGAAAGTTATGGCTACACCTTC.

The CDR3 protein is CASSHSLGGGDEQYF. The CDR3 DNA reads as TGCGCCAGCAGCCATTCCCTGGGAGGGGGCGACGAGCAGTACTTC. The chain is built from TRBV4-3 and TRBJ2-7; D may be TRBD1 or TRBD2 (7 bases each). Germline-derived CDR1 and CDR2 are LGHNA and YSLEER. The CDR3 sequence is 15 residues long. V gave up 3 bases and J gave up 5 bases, with 17 bases separating them.

At least ten counts were recorded for this clonotype. This sequence joins TRBV2 and TRBJ2-5, with D tentatively TRBD1 (6 bases). The V and J ends lost 7 bases and 2 bases respectively, with 14 bases between them. Germline V gene sequence: CDR1 SNHLY, CDR2 FYNNEI. The CDR3 has 14 residues. CDR3 in amino acids: CASTRQVLQETQYF. The CDR3 bases are TGTGCCAGCACAAGACAGGTGCTACAAGAGACCCAGTACTTC.

This clonotype turned up a few times. V and J are TRBV7-9 and TRBJ1-5; D uncertain. Trimming removed 8 bases at V and 1 base at J, with 6 bases between. From germline, CDR1 is SEHNR and CDR2 FQNEAQ (reference sequence). The CDR3 length is 12 residues. CDR3 DNA sequence: TGTGCCAGCGCCGAGAGCAATCAGCCCCAGCATTTT. Translation gives CASAESNQPQHF.

The table lists this clonotype with a few counts. CDR3: CAASTGSGPQHF. The DNA of the CDR3 is TGTGCCGCAAGCACAGGGTCGGGGCCCCAGCATTTT. The V call is TRBV10-3, the J call TRBJ1-5; maybe TRBD1 (6 bases). V was clipped by 11 bases and J by 9 bases, with 17 bases between them. Germline values: CDR1 ENHRY, CDR2 SYGVKD. The CDR3 covers 12 residues.

This clonotype was seen repeatedly, ten times or more. This chain links TRBV20-1 with TRBJ1-1; D uncertain. The CDR3 runs to 13 residues. V gave up 1 base and J gave up 1 base, with 7 bases separating them. CDR1 DFQATT and CDR2 SNEGSKA come from the germline V gene (reference sequence). CDR3 bases: TGCAGTGCTAGAGTAATGGGGAACACTGAAGCTTTCTTT. Amino acid sequence: CSARVMGNTEAFF.

Only a few counts were recorded for this clonotype. Its ends do not fully match the called genes, so a read error is possible. V gene TRBV7-9 combines with J gene TRBJ2-5, with D possibly TRBD1 on 6 matching bases. The CDR3 length is 14 residues. The germline V gene encodes CDR1 SEHNR and CDR2 FQNEAQ (reference sequence). The CDR3 nucleotides read TGCGCCAACAGCCAAGCAGGGGCTCGGGAGACCCAGTACTTC. Amino acids: CANSQAGARETQYF.

Of note for this clonotype: The limits of the CDR3 on the DNA are not certain, so only TCRdb's listed CDR3 is given. The chain uses TRBV25-1 and TRBJ2-5. The V gene's germline CDR1 is MGHDK and CDR2 SYGVNS. A total of 14 residues make up the CDR3, ends included. The CDR3 sequence is CACSARLQKETQYF.

This clonotype came up once. This chain links TRBV7-2 with TRBJ2-5; 14 nucleotides agree with TRBD2. Germline V gene sequence: CDR1 SGHTA, CDR2 FQGNSA. The trim removed 5 bases at V and 2 bases at J, leaving 10 bases unmatched. CDR3 size: 18 residues. This CDR3 reads CASSLPGTSGSDQETQYF. The CDR3 nucleotides are TGTGCCAGCAGCCTCCCCGGGACTAGCGGGAGTGATCAAGAGACCCAGTACTTC.

The chain combines TRBV15 with TRBJ1-2; 8 nucleotides line up with TRBD1. The junction had 9 bases not matched to a gene; V was cut back by 0 bases and J by 6 bases. Germline assignment: CDR1 LNHNV and CDR2 YYDKDF (reference sequence). The CDR3 covers 16 residues. The CDR3 sequence is CATSRDPRTGKNGYTF. CDR3 DNA sequence: TGTGCCACCAGCAGAGATCCAAGGACAGGGAAGAATGGCTACACCTTC.

For this clonotype: One junction end disagrees with the germline gene, perhaps due to a read error. This chain uses TRBV10-3 with TRBJ2-7; the D is unclear. The CDR3 has 13 amino acids. Germline assignment: CDR1 ENHRY and CDR2 SYGVKD. The CDR3 region is CASSYAGRNEQYF. For the CDR3, the DNA is TGTGCCAGCAGTTACGCAGGTCGCAACGAGCAGTACTTC.

There are a few counts of this clonotype. The V and J genes are TRBV6-5 and TRBJ1-4, with TRBD1 identical over 7 bases. The CDR3 has 16 residues. V lost 2 bases, J lost 7 bases, and 10 bases stayed unmatched. In germline, CDR1 is MNHEY, CDR2 SVGAGI. CDR3: CASSYTRQGGSEKLFF. Here the CDR3 DNA reads TGTGCCAGCAGTTACACGAGACAGGGCGGATCTGAAAAACTGTTTTTT.